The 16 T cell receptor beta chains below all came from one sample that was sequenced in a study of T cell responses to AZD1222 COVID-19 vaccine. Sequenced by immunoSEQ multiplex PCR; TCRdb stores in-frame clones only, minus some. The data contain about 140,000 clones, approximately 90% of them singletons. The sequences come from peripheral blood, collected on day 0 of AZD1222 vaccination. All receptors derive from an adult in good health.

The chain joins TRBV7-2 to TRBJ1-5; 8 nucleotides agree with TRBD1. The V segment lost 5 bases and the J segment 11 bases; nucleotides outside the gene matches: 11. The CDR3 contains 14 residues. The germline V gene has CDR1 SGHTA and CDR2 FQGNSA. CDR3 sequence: CASSTTGGTRAQHF. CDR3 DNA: TGTGCCAGCAGCACAACAGGGGGTACTCGGGCCCAGCATTTT. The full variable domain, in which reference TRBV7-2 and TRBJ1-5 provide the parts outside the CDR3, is GAGVSQSPSNKVTEKGKDVELRCDPISGHTALYWYRQSLGQGLEFLIYFQGNSAPDKSGLPSDRFSAERTGGSVSTLTIQRTQQEDSAVYLCASSTTGGTRAQHFGDGTRLSIL.

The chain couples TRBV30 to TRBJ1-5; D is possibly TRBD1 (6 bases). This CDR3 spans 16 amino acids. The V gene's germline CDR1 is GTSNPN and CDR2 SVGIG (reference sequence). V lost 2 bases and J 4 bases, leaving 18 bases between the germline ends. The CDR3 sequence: CAWSRDSGGENQPQHF. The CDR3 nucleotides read TGTGCCTGGAGTAGGGATTCGGGGGGCGAGAATCAGCCCCAGCATTTT. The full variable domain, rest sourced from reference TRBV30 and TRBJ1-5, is SQTIHQWPATLVQPVGSPLSLECTVEGTSNPNLYWYRQAAGRGLQLLFYSVGIGQISSEVPQNLSASRPQDRQFILSSKKLLLSDSGFYLCAWSRDSGGENQPQHFGDGTRLSIL.

CDR3 sequence reads: CASQELYRDGNTYEQYF. The CDR3 DNA reads as TGTGCCAGCCAGGAGCTTTACCGGGACGGCAATACCTACGAGCAGTACTTC. The chain employs TRBV19 and TRBJ2-7, with D perhaps assigned TRBD1 or TRBD2 (5 bases each). The CDR3 consists of 17 residues. Germline CDR1 and CDR2: LNHDA and SQIVND (reference sequence). V lost 9 bases to trimming and J lost 2 bases, with 26 bases between them.

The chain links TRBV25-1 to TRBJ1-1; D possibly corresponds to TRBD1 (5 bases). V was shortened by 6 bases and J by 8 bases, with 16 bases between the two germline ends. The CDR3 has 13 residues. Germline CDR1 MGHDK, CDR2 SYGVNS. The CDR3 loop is CASRGWGDTEAFF. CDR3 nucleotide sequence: TGTGCCAGCAGGGGCTGGGGGGATACCGAAGCTTTCTTT.

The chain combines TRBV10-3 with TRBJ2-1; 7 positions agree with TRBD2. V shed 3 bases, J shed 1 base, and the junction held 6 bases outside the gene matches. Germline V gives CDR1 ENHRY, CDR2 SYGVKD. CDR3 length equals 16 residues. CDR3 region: CAISEGGGSSYNEQFF. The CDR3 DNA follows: TGTGCCATCAGTGAAGGCGGCGGGAGTTCCTACAATGAGCAGTTCTTC.

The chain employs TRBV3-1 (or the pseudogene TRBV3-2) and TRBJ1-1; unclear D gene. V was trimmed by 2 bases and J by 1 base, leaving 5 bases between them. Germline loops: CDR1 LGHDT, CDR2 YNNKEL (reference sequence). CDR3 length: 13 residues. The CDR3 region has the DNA TGTGCCAGCAGCCAACAGTGGAACACTGAAGCTTTCTTT. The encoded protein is CASSQQWNTEAFF.

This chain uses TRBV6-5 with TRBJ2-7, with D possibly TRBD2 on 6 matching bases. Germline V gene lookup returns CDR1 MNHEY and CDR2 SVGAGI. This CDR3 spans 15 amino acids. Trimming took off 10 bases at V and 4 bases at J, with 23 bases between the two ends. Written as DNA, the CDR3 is TGTGCCACCAGGTTCGGGGTCGGGAGATCTTACGAGCAGTACTTC. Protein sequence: CATRFGVGRSYEQYF.

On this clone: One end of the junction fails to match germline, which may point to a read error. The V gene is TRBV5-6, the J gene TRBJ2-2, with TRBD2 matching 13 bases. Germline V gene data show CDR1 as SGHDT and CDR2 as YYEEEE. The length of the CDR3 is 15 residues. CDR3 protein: CASSPGTSGTGELFF. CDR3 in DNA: TGTGCCAGCAGCCCCGGGACTAGCGGGACCGGGGAACTGTTTTTT.

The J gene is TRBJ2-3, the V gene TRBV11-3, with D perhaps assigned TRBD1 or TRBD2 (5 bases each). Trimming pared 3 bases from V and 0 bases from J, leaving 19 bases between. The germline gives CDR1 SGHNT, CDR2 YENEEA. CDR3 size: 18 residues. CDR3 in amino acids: CASSFLYGRQLSTDTQYF. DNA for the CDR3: TGTGCCAGCAGCTTCTTATATGGGAGACAGCTAAGCACAGATACGCAGTATTTT.

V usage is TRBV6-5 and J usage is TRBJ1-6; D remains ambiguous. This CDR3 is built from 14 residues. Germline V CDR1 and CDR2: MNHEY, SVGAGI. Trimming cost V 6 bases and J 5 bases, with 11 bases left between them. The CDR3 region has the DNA TGTGCCAGCAGGGACGGAGTGAATAATTCACCCCTCCACTTT. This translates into CASRDGVNNSPLHF.

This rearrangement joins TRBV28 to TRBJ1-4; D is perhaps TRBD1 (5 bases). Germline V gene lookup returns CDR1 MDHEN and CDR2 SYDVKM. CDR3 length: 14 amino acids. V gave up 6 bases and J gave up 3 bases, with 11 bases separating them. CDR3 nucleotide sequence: TGTGCCAGCAGAGTAGGGACGGCTAATGAAAAACTGTTTTTT. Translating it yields CASRVGTANEKLFF.

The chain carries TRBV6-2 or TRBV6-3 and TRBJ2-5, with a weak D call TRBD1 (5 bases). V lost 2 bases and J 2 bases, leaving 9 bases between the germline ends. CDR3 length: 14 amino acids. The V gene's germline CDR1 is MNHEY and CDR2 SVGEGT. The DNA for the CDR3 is TGTGCCAGCAGTTACGTACAGGCACAAGAGACCCAGTACTTC. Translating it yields CASSYVQAQETQYF.

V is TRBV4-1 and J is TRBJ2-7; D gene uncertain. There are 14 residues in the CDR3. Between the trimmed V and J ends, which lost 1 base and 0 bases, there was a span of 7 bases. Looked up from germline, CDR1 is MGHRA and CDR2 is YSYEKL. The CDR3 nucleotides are TGCGCCAGCAGCCAAGGCGCATACTCCTACGAGCAGTACTTC. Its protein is CASSQGAYSYEQYF.

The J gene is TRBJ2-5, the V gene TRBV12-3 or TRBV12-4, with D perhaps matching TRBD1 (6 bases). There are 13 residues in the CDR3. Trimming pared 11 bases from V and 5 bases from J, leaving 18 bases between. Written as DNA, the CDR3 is TGTGCCTGCTTAGAGACAGGATGGGAGACCCAGTACTTC. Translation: CACLETGWETQYF.

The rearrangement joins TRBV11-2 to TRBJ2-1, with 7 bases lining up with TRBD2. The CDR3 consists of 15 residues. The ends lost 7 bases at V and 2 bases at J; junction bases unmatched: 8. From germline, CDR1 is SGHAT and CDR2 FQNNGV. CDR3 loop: CASNPGGTTYNEQFF. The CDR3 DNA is TGTGCCAGCAACCCCGGGGGGACGACCTACAATGAGCAGTTCTTC.

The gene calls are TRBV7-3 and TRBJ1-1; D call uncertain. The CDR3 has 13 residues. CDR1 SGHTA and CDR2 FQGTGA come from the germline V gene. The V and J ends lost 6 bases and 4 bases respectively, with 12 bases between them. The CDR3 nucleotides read TGTGCCAGCAGTCCCAGGACGGTCACTGAAGCTTTCTTT. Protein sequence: CASSPRTVTEAFF.